Shown below are 25 T cell receptor beta chains from a single sample sequenced in a study of blood T cell dynamics during melanoma immunotherapy. Here immunoSEQ multiplex PCR was the method, and the copy in TCRdb shows in-frame clones only, minus some. Among approximately 5,900 clones listed, about 90% were seen once. The time point: pre-treatment baseline. The source was blood, collected from a patient treated with checkpoint blockade. The receptors shown here come from a human donor with melanoma.

The CDR3 DNA sequence: TGTGCCAGCAGGATCAGGGGGGATTCACCCCTCCACTTT. It encodes CASRIRGDSPLHF. The genes are TRBV6-1 and TRBJ1-6; 7 bases are a match to TRBD1. V shed 6 bases and J 8 bases; nucleotides not matched to a gene: 4. The CDR3 has 13 amino acids. CDR1 MNHNS and CDR2 SASEGT come from the germline V gene.

The chain carries TRBV10-3 and TRBJ1-5, with unresolved D. Germline V CDR1 and CDR2: ENHRY, SYGVKD. The CDR3 is 12 residues long. V dropped 11 bases and J dropped 0 bases, with 8 bases sitting between them. The CDR3 loop is CAGGPSNQPQHF. CDR3 nucleotides: TGTGCCGGCGGGCCTAGCAATCAGCCCCAGCATTTT.

The chain carries TRBV4-3 and TRBJ2-3; possible D gene TRBD2, 6 bases. Trimming removed 0 bases at V and 4 bases at J, with 11 bases between. The CDR3 extends over 15 amino acids. CDR1 LGHNA and CDR2 YSLEER come from the germline V gene. The CDR3 region has the DNA TGCGCCAGCAGCCAAGAGTTAGCGGCGGCAGATACGCAGTATTTT. It codes for CASSQELAAADTQYF.

V gene TRBV7-2 combines with J gene TRBJ2-1, with 9 positions matching TRBD2. Unmatched junction bases numbered 7, after V lost 4 bases and J lost 6 bases. This CDR3 region has 15 residues. Per the germline V gene, CDR1 is SGHTA and CDR2 is FQGNSA. The CDR3 loop is CASSWRGGLGNEQFF. The CDR3 nucleotides read TGTGCCAGCAGCTGGCGGGGGGGGCTCGGCAATGAGCAGTTCTTC.

J is TRBJ1-5 and V is TRBV7-8, with 8 positions matching TRBD1. The CDR3 contains 15 residues. The germline CDR1 and CDR2 sequences are SGHVS and FQNEAQ. With V trimmed by 5 bases and J by 5 bases, 8 bases remained unmatched. The CDR3 sequence is CASSAVRGRDQPQHF. CDR3 coding DNA: TGTGCCAGCAGCGCTGTCAGGGGGCGCGATCAGCCCCAGCATTTT.

The V gene is TRBV2, the J gene TRBJ2-7; D possibly uses TRBD1 or TRBD2 (6 bases each). The germline CDR1 and CDR2 sequences are SNHLY and FYNNEI. The V end lost 4 bases, the J end lost 4 bases, and 14 bases lay between the germline ends. The CDR3 totals 14 residues. DNA of the CDR3: TGTGCCAGCAGTGGCCCGGGGGCCGGGTACGAGCAGTACTTC. Protein sequence: CASSGPGAGYEQYF.

V and J are TRBV27 and TRBJ2-7, with 7 bases lining up with TRBD2. Trimming cost V 5 bases and J 7 bases; bases outside gene matches: 14. This CDR3 region has 15 residues. Germline loops: CDR1 MNHEY, CDR2 SMNVEV (reference sequence). The CDR3 region is CASSGGDSLGGEQYF. CDR3 nucleotides: TGTGCCAGCAGTGGCGGTGACTCTCTCGGGGGGGAGCAGTACTTC.

The chain is built from TRBV11-2 and TRBJ2-6; either TRBD1 or TRBD2 may supply D (6 bases each). Germline CDR1 reads SGHAT; CDR2 reads FQNNGV. CDR3 length equals 17 residues. V was trimmed by 0 bases and J by 1 base, leaving 10 bases between them. The CDR3 DNA reads TGTGCCAGCAGCTTAGATCGGGGGCGATCTGGGGCCAACGTCCTGACTTTC. It translates to CASSLDRGRSGANVLTF.

The chain employs TRBV6-5 and TRBJ2-1, with 14 nucleotides matching TRBD2. The trim removed 2 bases at V and 7 bases at J, leaving 1 base unmatched. Germline V lookup: CDR1 MNHEY, CDR2 SVGAGI. The CDR3 spans 15 residues. The CDR3 is CASSYRTSGGNEQFF. The DNA for the CDR3 is TGTGCCAGCAGTTACCGGACTAGCGGGGGGAATGAGCAGTTCTTC.

The chain employs TRBV5-4 and TRBJ2-7; 16 positions agree with TRBD2. Germline V gene lookup returns CDR1 SGHNT and CDR2 YYREEE (reference sequence). V gave up 4 bases and J gave up 0 bases; unmatched junction bases: 7. The CDR3 is 18 amino acids. The CDR3 loop reads CASSAGTSGGASSYEQYF. The CDR3 DNA sequence: TGTGCCAGCAGCGCCGGGACTAGCGGGGGGGCGAGCTCCTACGAGCAGTACTTC.

This clone was counted between two and nine times. The chain has TRBV7-2 and TRBJ2-7; D remains ambiguous. V was pared by 5 bases and J by 7 bases, with 24 bases between. The V gene's germline CDR1 is SGHTA and CDR2 FQGNSA. The CDR3 runs 16 residues. CDR3 loop: CASSVAVSSSLLEQYF. The CDR3 DNA is TGTGCCAGCAGCGTCGCGGTCTCTTCCTCGTTATTGGAGCAGTACTTC.

The genes are TRBV7-8 and TRBJ1-4, with D unresolved. This CDR3 has 14 amino acids. V lost 3 bases, J lost 1 base, and 6 bases lay in between. Per the germline V gene, CDR1 is SGHVS and CDR2 is FQNEAQ. CDR3 coding DNA: TGTGCCAGCAGCTTGGCGGGAACTAATGAAAAACTGTTTTTT. Its protein is CASSLAGTNEKLFF.

The chain has TRBV5-6 and TRBJ2-3; 9 bases are a match to TRBD1. V lost 0 bases, J lost 1 base, and 3 bases stayed unmatched. CDR1 is SGHDT and CDR2 is YYEEEE in the germline V gene. CDR3 length equals 16 residues. The CDR3 loop reads CASSLGTGVRTDTQYF. The CDR3 DNA sequence: TGTGCCAGCAGCTTGGGGACAGGGGTACGCACAGATACGCAGTATTTT. The whole variable domain, filled in from reference TRBV5-6 and TRBJ2-3, reads DAGVTQSPTHLIKTRGQQVTLRCSPKSGHDTVSWYQQALGQGPQFIFQYYEEEERQRGNFPDRFSGHQFPNYSSELNVNALLLGDSALYLCASSLGTGVRTDTQYFGPGTRLTVL.

This clone was seen a single time. The chain's CDR3 is CAWTRAETQYF. In DNA, the CDR3 is TGTGCCTGGACTAGAGCAGAGACCCAGTACTTC. The gene calls are TRBV30 and TRBJ2-5; D is unresolved. V was clipped by 4 bases and J by 4 bases, with 7 bases between them. Germline V lookup: CDR1 GTSNPN, CDR2 SVGIG (reference sequence). The CDR3 has 11 amino acids.

The rearrangement uses TRBV29-1 and TRBJ1-2; TRBD1 might be the D (6 bases). Trimming stripped 5 bases from V and 0 bases from J, with 10 bases between. This CDR3 spans 13 amino acids. Looked up from germline, CDR1 is SQVTM and CDR2 is ANQGSEA. The CDR3 here is CSVSGTTNYGYTF. In nucleotides, the CDR3 is TGCAGCGTTAGCGGGACAACTAACTATGGCTACACCTTC.

The V gene is TRBV18, the J gene TRBJ2-2; D is undetermined. The germline CDR1 and CDR2 sequences are KGHSH and LQKENI. The CDR3 runs 16 residues. V was shortened by 3 bases and J by 1 base, with 12 bases between the two germline ends. As DNA, the CDR3 is TGTGCCAGCTCACCCACCCCGGACGGGAACACCGGGGAGCTGTTTTTT. This translates into CASSPTPDGNTGELFF.

This clone was counted a single time. V gene TRBV2 combines with J gene TRBJ2-7; D is ambiguous. The germline V gene encodes CDR1 SNHLY and CDR2 FYNNEI. V lost 3 bases, J lost 3 bases, and 9 bases lay in between. The CDR3 has 13 amino acids. For the CDR3, the DNA is TGTGCCAGCAGTGAGAGTAGCATCTACGAGCAGTACTTC. Protein product: CASSESSIYEQYF.

Regarding this clone: An end of the junction differs from the germline gene, which may be a read error. This chain links TRBV11-3 with TRBJ1-1; no reliable D call. Germline CDR1 is SGHNT and CDR2 is YENEEA. The CDR3 contains 13 residues. The CDR3 region has the DNA TGTGCCAGCAGCTTATTAGGGAACACTGAAGCTTCCTTT. Translating gives CASSLLGNTEASF.

V is TRBV9 and J is TRBJ2-1; weak D call: TRBD2 (6 bases). Germline V gene sequence: CDR1 SGDLS, CDR2 YYNGEE. This CDR3 spans 14 amino acids. Trimming removed 4 bases at V and 4 bases at J, with 12 bases between. DNA for the CDR3: TGTGCCAGCAGCCCAGACGGAGGGTACAATGAGCAGTTCTTC. Protein product: CASSPDGGYNEQFF.

This chain connects TRBV7-9 to TRBJ1-2; D not certain. Looked up from germline, CDR1 is SEHNR and CDR2 is FQNEAQ (reference sequence). CDR3 size: 13 residues. V lost 4 bases and J 5 bases, leaving 11 bases between the germline ends. CDR3 nucleotide sequence: TGTGCCAGCAGCTCTCCGGGCCTTTATGGCTACACCTTC. Its translation: CASSSPGLYGYTF.

The rearrangement joins TRBV5-1 to TRBJ2-2; TRBD1 matches at 9 bases. Germline values: CDR1 SGHRS, CDR2 YFSETQ. The length of the CDR3 is 15 residues. The V segment lost 7 bases and the J segment 1 base; nucleotides outside the gene matches: 5. The CDR3 region has the DNA TGCGCCAGCGCCAAGGGACAGGGGAACACCGGGGAGCTGTTTTTT. As protein: CASAKGQGNTGELFF.

The gene calls are TRBV7-2 and TRBJ1-5; D gene ambiguous. Germline CDR1 reads SGHTA; CDR2 reads FQGNSA. Between the trimmed V and J ends, which lost 5 bases and 14 bases, there was a span of 19 bases. The CDR3 extends over 13 amino acids. CDR3 nucleotide sequence: TGTGCCAGCAGCCCCGAGATCGGGCGATTCGAGCATTTT. This translates into CASSPEIGRFEHF.

The chain is built from TRBV11-2 and TRBJ1-1, with D perhaps TRBD1 (6 bases). Germline V gene lookup returns CDR1 SGHAT and CDR2 FQNNGV. The CDR3 sequence is 14 residues long. The ends were cut back, 5 bases at V and 0 bases at J, with 10 bases in the middle. CDR3 coding DNA: TGTGCCAGCAGCCGACAGGATTTGAACACTGAAGCTTTCTTT. Translated: CASSRQDLNTEAFF.

This chain links TRBV19 with TRBJ2-7, with TRBD1 as a possible D gene (6 bases). The CDR3 sequence is 12 residues long. Germline CDR1 reads LNHDA; CDR2 reads SQIVND (reference sequence). V shed 5 bases and J shed 5 bases, with 10 bases lying between them. The CDR3 region has the DNA TGTGCCAGTAGTTCAGGGGACAACGAGCAGTACTTC. Translated, it gives CASSSGDNEQYF.

This chain links TRBV7-2 with TRBJ2-5; D might be TRBD2 (7 bases). Near its end, the DNA agrees better with TRBJ2-7, so the J call may be wrong. The CDR3 runs to 15 residues. Germline assignment: CDR1 SGHTA and CDR2 FQGNSA. CDR3 coding DNA: TGTGCCAGCAGCTCTCAAGGGGGGGCGATCTACGAGCAGTACTTC. This codes for CASSSQGGAIYEQYF.